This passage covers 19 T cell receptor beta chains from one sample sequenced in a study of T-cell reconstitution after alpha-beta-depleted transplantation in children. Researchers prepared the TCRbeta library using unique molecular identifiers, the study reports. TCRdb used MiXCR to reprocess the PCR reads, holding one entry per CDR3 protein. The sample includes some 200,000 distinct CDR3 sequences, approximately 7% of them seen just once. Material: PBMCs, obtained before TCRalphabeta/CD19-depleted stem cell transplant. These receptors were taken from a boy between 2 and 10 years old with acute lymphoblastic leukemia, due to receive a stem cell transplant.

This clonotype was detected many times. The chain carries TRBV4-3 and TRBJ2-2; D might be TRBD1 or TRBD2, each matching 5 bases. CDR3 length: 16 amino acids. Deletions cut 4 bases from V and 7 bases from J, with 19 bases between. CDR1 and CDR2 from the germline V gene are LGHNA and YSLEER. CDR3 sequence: CASSLNSGLANGELFF. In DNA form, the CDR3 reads TGCGCCAGCAGCCTCAACTCGGGGCTAGCTAACGGGGAGCTGTTTTTT.

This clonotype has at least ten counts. Written as DNA, the CDR3 is TGTGCCAGCGGAACCTTGACAGGGCATTATAGCAATCAGCCCCAGCATTTT. Protein sequence: CASGTLTGHYSNQPQHF. This sequence joins TRBV28 and TRBJ1-5; 7 positions match TRBD1. The CDR3 has 17 amino acids. The junction had 13 bases not matched to a gene; V was cut back by 8 bases and J by 0 bases. Germline V gene data show CDR1 as MDHEN and CDR2 as SYDVKM.

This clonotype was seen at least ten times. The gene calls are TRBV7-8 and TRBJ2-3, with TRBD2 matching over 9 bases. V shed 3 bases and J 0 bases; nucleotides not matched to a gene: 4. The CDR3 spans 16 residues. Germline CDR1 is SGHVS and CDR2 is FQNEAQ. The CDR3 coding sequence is TGTGCCAGCAGCTTGCGACTAGCGGAGAGCACAGATACGCAGTATTTT. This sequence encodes CASSLRLAESTDTQYF.

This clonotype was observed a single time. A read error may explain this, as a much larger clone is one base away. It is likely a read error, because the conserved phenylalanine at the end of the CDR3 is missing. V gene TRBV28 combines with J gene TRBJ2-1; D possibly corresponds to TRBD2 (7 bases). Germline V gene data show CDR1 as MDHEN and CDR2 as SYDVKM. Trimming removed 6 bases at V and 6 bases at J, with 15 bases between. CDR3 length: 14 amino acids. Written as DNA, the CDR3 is TGTGCCAGCAGCCTACAGGGAGGGGGCAATGAGCAGTTCTAC. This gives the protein CASSLQGGGNEQFY.

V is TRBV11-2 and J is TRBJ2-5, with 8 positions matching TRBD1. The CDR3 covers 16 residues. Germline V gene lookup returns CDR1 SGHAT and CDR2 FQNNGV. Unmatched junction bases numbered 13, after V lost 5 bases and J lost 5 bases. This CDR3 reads CASSPQGAGGMETQYF. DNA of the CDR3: TGTGCCAGCAGCCCCCAGGGGGCGGGCGGTATGGAGACCCAGTACTTC. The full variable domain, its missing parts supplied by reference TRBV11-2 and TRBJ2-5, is EAGVAQSPRYKIIEKRQSVAFWCNPISGHATLYWYQQILGQGPKLLIQFQNNGVVDDSQLPKDRFSAERLKGVDSTLKIQPAKLEDSAVYLCASSPQGAGGMETQYFGPGTRLLVL.

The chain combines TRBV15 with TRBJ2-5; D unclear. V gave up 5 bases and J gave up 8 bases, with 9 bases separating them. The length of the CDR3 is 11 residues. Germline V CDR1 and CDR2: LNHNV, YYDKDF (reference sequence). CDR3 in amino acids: CATSGTHTQYF. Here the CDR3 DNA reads TGTGCCACCAGCGGAACCCACACCCAGTACTTC.

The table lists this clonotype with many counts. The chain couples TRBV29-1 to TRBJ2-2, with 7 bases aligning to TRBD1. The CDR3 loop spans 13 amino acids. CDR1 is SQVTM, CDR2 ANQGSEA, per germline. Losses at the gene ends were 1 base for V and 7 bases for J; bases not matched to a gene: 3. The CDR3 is CSVEATGFGELFF. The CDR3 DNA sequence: TGCAGCGTTGAAGCGACAGGGTTCGGGGAGCTGTTTTTT.

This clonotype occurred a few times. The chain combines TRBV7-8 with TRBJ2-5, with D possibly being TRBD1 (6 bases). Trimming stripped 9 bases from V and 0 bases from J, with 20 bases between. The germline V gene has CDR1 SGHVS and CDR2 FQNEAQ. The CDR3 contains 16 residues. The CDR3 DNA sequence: TGTGCCAGTCATTTAAGAAGGACAGACTACCAAGAGACCCAGTACTTC. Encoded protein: CASHLRRTDYQETQYF.

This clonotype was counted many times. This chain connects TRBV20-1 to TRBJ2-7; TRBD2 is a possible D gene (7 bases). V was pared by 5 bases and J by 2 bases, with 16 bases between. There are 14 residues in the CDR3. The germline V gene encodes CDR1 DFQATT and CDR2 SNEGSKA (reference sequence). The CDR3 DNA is TGCAGTGCTGGACTAGGACAGAGCACCTACGAGCAGTACTTC. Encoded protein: CSAGLGQSTYEQYF.

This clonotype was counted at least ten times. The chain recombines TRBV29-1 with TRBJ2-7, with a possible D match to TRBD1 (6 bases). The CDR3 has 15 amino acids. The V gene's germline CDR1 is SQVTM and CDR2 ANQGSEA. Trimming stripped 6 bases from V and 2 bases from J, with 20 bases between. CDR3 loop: CSVSSPRGQTYEQYF. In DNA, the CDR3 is TGCAGCGTCAGCAGCCCAAGGGGACAAACCTACGAGCAGTACTTC.

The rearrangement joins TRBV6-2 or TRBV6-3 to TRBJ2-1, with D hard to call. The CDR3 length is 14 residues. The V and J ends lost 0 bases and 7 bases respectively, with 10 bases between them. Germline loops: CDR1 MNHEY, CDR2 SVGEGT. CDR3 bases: TGTGCCAGCAGTTACTCGGGCCTTCAGAATGAGCAGTTCTTC. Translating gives CASSYSGLQNEQFF.

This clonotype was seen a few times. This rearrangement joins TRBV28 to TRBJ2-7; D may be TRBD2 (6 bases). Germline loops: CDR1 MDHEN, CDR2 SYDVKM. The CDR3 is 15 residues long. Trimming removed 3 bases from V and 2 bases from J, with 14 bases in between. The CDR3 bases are TGTGCCAGCAGTTTGGCTAGCGAGGGGACCTACGAGCAGTACTTC. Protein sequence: CASSLASEGTYEQYF.

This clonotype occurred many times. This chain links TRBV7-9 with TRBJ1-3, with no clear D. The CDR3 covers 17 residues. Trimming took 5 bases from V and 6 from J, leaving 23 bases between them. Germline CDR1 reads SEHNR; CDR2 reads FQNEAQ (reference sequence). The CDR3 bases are TGTGCCAGCAGCAAAGGAGCCAGTCCAGGTTTTTCAAACACCATATATTTT. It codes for CASSKGASPGFSNTIYF.

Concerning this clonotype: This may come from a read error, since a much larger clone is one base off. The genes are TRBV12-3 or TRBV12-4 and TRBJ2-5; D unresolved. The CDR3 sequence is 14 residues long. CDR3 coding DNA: TGTGCCAGCAGTTTGGGTAGTTTTCGAGAGACCCGGTACTTC. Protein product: CASSLGSFRETRYF.

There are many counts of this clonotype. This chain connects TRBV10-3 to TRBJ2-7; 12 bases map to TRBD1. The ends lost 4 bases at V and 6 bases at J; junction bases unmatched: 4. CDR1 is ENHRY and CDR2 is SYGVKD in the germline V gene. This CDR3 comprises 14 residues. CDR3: CAISGGTGGAEQYF. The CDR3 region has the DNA TGTGCCATCAGTGGAGGGACAGGGGGCGCCGAGCAGTACTTC.

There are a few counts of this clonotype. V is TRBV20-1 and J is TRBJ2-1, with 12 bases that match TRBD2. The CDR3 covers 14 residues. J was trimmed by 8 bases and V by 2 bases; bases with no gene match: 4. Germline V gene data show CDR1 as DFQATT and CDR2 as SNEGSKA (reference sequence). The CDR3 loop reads CSARLLAGGYEQFF. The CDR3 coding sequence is TGCAGTGCTAGATTACTAGCGGGGGGCTATGAGCAGTTCTTC.

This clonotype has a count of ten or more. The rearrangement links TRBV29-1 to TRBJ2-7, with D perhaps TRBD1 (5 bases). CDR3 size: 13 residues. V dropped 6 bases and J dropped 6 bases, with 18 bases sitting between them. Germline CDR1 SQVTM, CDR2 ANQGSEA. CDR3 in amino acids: CSVLKAGSGEQYF. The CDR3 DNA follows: TGCAGCGTCCTAAAGGCAGGGTCCGGCGAGCAGTACTTC.

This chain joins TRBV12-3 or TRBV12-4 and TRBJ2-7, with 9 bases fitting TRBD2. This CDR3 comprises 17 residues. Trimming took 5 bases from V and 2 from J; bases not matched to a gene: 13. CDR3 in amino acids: CASSPAGGFLNPYEQYF. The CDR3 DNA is TGTGCCAGCAGTCCAGCGGGGGGATTTCTTAACCCCTACGAGCAGTACTTC.

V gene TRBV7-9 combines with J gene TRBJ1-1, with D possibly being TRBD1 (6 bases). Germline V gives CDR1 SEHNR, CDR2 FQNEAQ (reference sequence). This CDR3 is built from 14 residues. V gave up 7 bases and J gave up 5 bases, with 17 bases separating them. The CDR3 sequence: CASNRAGVFTEAFF. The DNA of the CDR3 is TGTGCCAGCAACAGGGCGGGGGTGTTTACTGAAGCTTTCTTT.